What follows are 10 T cell receptor beta chains derived from one specimen sequenced in a study of PD-1 blockade in classical Hodgkin lymphoma (dated by TCRdb to the early 2020s). The time point label for this specimen denotes: cycle 4 day 1 (C4D1), after around six weeks of nivolumab. Relapse after autologous stem cell transplantation had occurred in all trial patients, and cohorts A, B and C were distinguished by prior brentuximab vedotin exposure. The library was built by means of the immunoSEQ multiplex PCR assay. In its TCRdb copy, this immuneACCESS table keeps in-frame sequences only and misses some clones. Where compared with another copy, unresolved V genes explain less than half of these, and the others have no known cause. The sample table shows about 44,000 clones, and just over 65% are seen once. Jointly, the top ten make up approximately 2.8% of the sample. The sample was peripheral blood mononuclear cells (PBMCs), taken before the fourth cycle of nivolumab. The receptors were sampled from a human donor with classical Hodgkin lymphoma.

The V call is TRBV5-8, the J call TRBJ2-5; 7 bases align to TRBD1. With 3 bases clipped from V and 1 base from J, the junction kept 3 bases outside the gene matches. Germline loops: CDR1 SGHTS, CDR2 YDEGEE. This CDR3 is 14 amino acids long. The CDR3 DNA is TGTGCCAGCAGCTCGGGACAGTTCCAAGAGACCCAGTACTTC. Protein sequence: CASSSGQFQETQYF.

This clone was seen a few times. V and J are TRBV19 and TRBJ2-7, with no clear D. The germline gives CDR1 LNHDA, CDR2 SQIVND (reference sequence). The V gene lost 5 bases and the J gene lost 7 bases, with 21 bases spanning the gap. This CDR3 is built from 15 residues. CDR3 nucleotide sequence: TGTGCCAGTAGTCCGACGAGCACTTTAGAAGCGGAGCAGTACTTC. Translated, it gives CASSPTSTLEAEQYF.

The gene calls are TRBV7-2 and TRBJ2-1; no firm D call. Trimming cost V 0 bases and J 3 bases, with 12 bases left between them. The V gene's germline CDR1 is SGHTA and CDR2 FQGNSA. There are 16 residues in the CDR3. The CDR3 here is CASSLAGPIGYNEQFF. CDR3 coding DNA: TGTGCCAGCAGCTTAGCCGGACCTATAGGCTACAATGAGCAGTTCTTC.

This clone has only one observation. For the CDR3, the DNA is TGTGCCAGCAGCCGAAGGTCCTGGACAGGACTCTACGAGCAGTACTTC. The encoded protein is CASSRRSWTGLYEQYF. This chain joins TRBV5-6 and TRBJ2-7, with 7 nucleotides matching TRBD1. Germline lookup yields CDR1 SGHDT and CDR2 YYEEEE. V lost 4 bases and J lost 3; bases outside the gene matches: 13. CDR3 length equals 16 residues.

The chain couples TRBV5-4 to TRBJ2-1; possibly TRBD2 for D (6 bases). Looked up from germline, CDR1 is SGHNT and CDR2 is YYREEE (reference sequence). Trimming took 1 base from V and 4 from J, leaving 12 bases between them. This CDR3 has 15 residues. The CDR3: CASSLTGSGYNEQFF. In DNA, the CDR3 is TGTGCCAGCAGCTTGACTGGTAGCGGATACAATGAGCAGTTCTTC.

The chain carries TRBV28 and TRBJ2-2; D is uncertain. Trimming left V 1 base short and J 4 bases short, with 10 bases between. This CDR3 region has 15 residues. CDR1 MDHEN and CDR2 SYDVKM come from the germline V gene. CDR3 nucleotide sequence: TGTGCCAGCAGTTTATTCGTTGCAGCCACCGGGGAGCTGTTTTTT. Its translation: CASSLFVAATGELFF.

The chain carries TRBV10-3 and TRBJ1-2; D unclear. V lost 6 bases, J lost 8 bases, and 22 bases lay in between. The germline CDR1 and CDR2 sequences are ENHRY and SYGVKD. The CDR3 runs 15 residues. The DNA of the CDR3 is TGTGCCATCAGGCCCATTCGGCGGGAAACTCGGGGCTACACCTTC. Translating gives CAIRPIRRETRGYTF.

The chain couples TRBV7-2 to TRBJ1-4; TRBD1 might be the D (6 bases). CDR3 length: 16 residues. Germline V gives CDR1 SGHTA, CDR2 FQGNSA. V was clipped by 5 bases and J by 3 bases, with 16 bases between them. CDR3 residues: CASSQGWGPANEKLFF. DNA of the CDR3: TGTGCCAGCAGCCAGGGATGGGGGCCCGCTAATGAAAAACTGTTTTTT.

The gene calls are TRBV5-1 and TRBJ2-7; D possibly matches TRBD1 or TRBD2 (5 bases each). The CDR3 contains 14 residues. Trimming took off 4 bases at V and 7 bases at J, with 18 bases between the two ends. The germline CDR1 and CDR2 sequences are SGHRS and YFSETQ. The CDR3 spells CASSGGHLPGEQYF. The DNA of the CDR3 is TGCGCCAGCAGCGGCGGACATCTCCCGGGGGAGCAGTACTTC.

V usage is TRBV5-1 and J usage is TRBJ2-3; TRBD1 might be the D (6 bases). This CDR3 contains 14 residues. V gave up 4 bases and J gave up 5 bases, with 14 bases separating them. Germline values: CDR1 SGHRS, CDR2 YFSETQ. The CDR3 DNA reads TGCGCCAGCAGCCCGTTGGGGGCAGGAGATACGCAGTATTTT. Protein sequence: CASSPLGAGDTQYF.